This is a list of T cell receptor beta chains from one sample in a study of shared clonotypes between healthy human individuals. Profiling relied on immunoSEQ multiplex PCR, and the TCRdb table lists in-frame clones only, not all of them. The data hold around 530,000 clones, with around three quarters observed a single time. Sequenced input: PBMCs. These receptors were taken from a middle-aged woman in good health. Some clones in this sample may be carry-over from other donors' samples. CDR3s include the opening cysteine and the closing phenylalanine or tryptophan. The order of the fields is CDR3 protein, CDR3 DNA, J gene, D gene, V gene, clone size. D genes are given only for firm matches. Size is omitted from some rows. Given values are once, few, many or a class for expanded clones.

cdr3_aa: CASSQSLDGHYGYTF
cdr3_nt: TGCGCCAGCAGCCAATCCCTCGACGGCCACTATGGCTACACCTTC
j_call: TRBJ1-2
d_call: NA
v_call: TRBV4-3
clone_size: NA

cdr3_aa: CASSSRGLPERGYTF
cdr3_nt: TGCGCCAGCAGCTCCAGGGGACTTCCGGAGCGGGGCTACACCTTC
j_call: TRBJ1-2
d_call: NA
v_call: TRBV5-1
clone_size: NA

cdr3_aa: CASSLIRGDTEAFF
cdr3_nt: TGTGCCAGCAGCCTAATTAGGGGAGACACTGAAGCTTTCTTT
j_call: TRBJ1-1
d_call: NA
v_call: TRBV6-5
clone_size: NA

cdr3_aa: CALLLGRMRTEAFF
cdr3_nt: TGTGCCTTACTCCTGGGGAGAATGAGGACTGAAGCTTTCTTT
j_call: TRBJ1-1
d_call: NA
v_call: TRBV30
clone_size: NA

cdr3_aa: CASTGQTYEQYF
cdr3_nt: TGTGCCAGCACGGGACAGACCTACGAGCAGTACTTC
j_call: TRBJ2-7
d_call: TRBD1
v_call: TRBV6-6
clone_size: once

cdr3_aa: CASSPRAQETQYF
cdr3_nt: TGTGCCAGCAGCCCCAGGGCCCAAGAGACCCAGTACTTC
j_call: TRBJ2-5
d_call: NA
v_call: TRBV4-2
clone_size: few

cdr3_aa: CASRDRVGEKLFF
cdr3_nt: TGTGCCAGCAGGGACAGGGTGGGTGAAAAACTGTTTTTT
j_call: TRBJ1-4
d_call: TRBD1
v_call: TRBV6-6
clone_size: NA

cdr3_aa: CASSQDRNRNTEAFF
cdr3_nt: TGTGCCAGCAGCCAAGATAGGAACAGAAACACTGAAGCTTTCTTT
j_call: TRBJ1-1
d_call: NA
v_call: TRBV4-2
clone_size: NA

cdr3_aa: CAQAENPNYGYTF
cdr3_nt: TGTGCCCAGGCCGAGAATCCCAACTATGGCTACACCTTC
j_call: TRBJ1-2
d_call: NA
v_call: TRBV30
clone_size: NA

cdr3_aa: CASSLVPSGGSYEQYF
cdr3_nt: TGCGCCAGCAGCTTGGTTCCATCGGGGGGATCCTACGAGCAGTACTTC
j_call: TRBJ2-7
d_call: TRBD2
v_call: TRBV5-1
clone_size: NA

cdr3_aa: CASSGGADGRYEQYF
cdr3_nt: TGTGCCAGCAGCGGAGGGGCCGATGGGCGGTACGAGCAGTACTTC
j_call: TRBJ2-7
d_call: NA
v_call: TRBV28
clone_size: NA

cdr3_aa: CASSPPGAERGDTQYF
cdr3_nt: TGTGCCAGCTCACCCCCCGGAGCGGAGAGGGGAGATACGCAGTATTTT
j_call: TRBJ2-3
d_call: NA
v_call: TRBV18
clone_size: NA

cdr3_aa: CASSLVPVSGGSGTGELFF
cdr3_nt: TGTGCTAGCAGCTTAGTTCCGGTTAGCGGCGGATCGGGCACCGGGGAGCTGTTTTTT
j_call: TRBJ2-2
d_call: NA
v_call: TRBV7-7
clone_size: many

cdr3_aa: CASSTGTGGFTEAFF
cdr3_nt: TGTGCCAGTAGTACGGGGACGGGCGGATTCACTGAAGCTTTCTTT
j_call: TRBJ1-1
d_call: NA
v_call: TRBV19
clone_size: once

cdr3_aa: CASSPPGLGESQYF
cdr3_nt: TGTGCCAGCAGCCCCCCAGGGTTGGGAGAGTCCCAGTACTTC
j_call: TRBJ2-5
d_call: NA
v_call: TRBV7-2
clone_size: many

cdr3_aa: CASSPHLQGTGEKLFF
cdr3_nt: TGTGCCAGCAGCCCGCATCTCCAGGGGACGGGTGAAAAACTGTTTTTT
j_call: TRBJ1-4
d_call: NA
v_call: TRBV7-6
clone_size: NA

cdr3_aa: CASSGTGQQETQYF
cdr3_nt: TGTGCCAGTAGTGGGACGGGACAGCAAGAGACCCAGTACTTC
j_call: TRBJ2-5
d_call: TRBD1
v_call: TRBV19
clone_size: NA